These 4 T cell receptor beta chains were all obtained from the same sample, sequenced in a study of T cell repertoires in cytomegalovirus infection. TCRdb re-called the reads through MiXCR, storing one row per CDR3 protein. The table has 310,000 or so distinct CDR3 sequences, 9.6% seen once; the top ten hold around 2.5%. The sequenced sample was PBMCs. The origin of the receptors is a human donor in good health (CMV status not recorded). Some clones in this sample may be carry-over from other donors' samples.

In this sample, this clonotype turned up many times. V and J are TRBV2 and TRBJ1-3; D is possibly TRBD1 (5 bases). Trimming stripped 8 bases from V and 0 bases from J, with 14 bases between. CDR1 is SNHLY and CDR2 is FYNNEI in the germline V gene. There are 15 residues in the CDR3. CDR3 sequence reads: CASLSSGSSGNTIYF. CDR3 sequence (DNA): TGTGCCAGCCTGTCCTCAGGGAGCTCTGGAAACACCATATATTTT.

The chain recombines TRBV20-1 with TRBJ2-2, with 7 bases that match TRBD1. Germline V gene data show CDR1 as DFQATT and CDR2 as SNEGSKA (reference sequence). With 4 bases clipped from V and 1 base from J, the junction kept 3 bases outside the gene matches. This CDR3 has 14 residues. This CDR3 reads CSATRGQNTGELFF. The DNA for the CDR3 is TGCAGTGCTACGAGGGGGCAGAACACCGGGGAGCTGTTTTTT.

This clonotype was observed a handful of times. The chain joins TRBV29-1 to TRBJ2-2, with a tentative D call TRBD1 (5 bases). Trimming removed 7 bases from V and 1 base from J, with 7 bases in between. CDR1 and CDR2 (germline): SQVTM, ANQGSEA. The CDR3 runs to 12 residues. In DNA, the CDR3 is TGCAGCGCCACAGGGAACACCGGGGAGCTGTTTTTT. This sequence encodes CSATGNTGELFF.

This clonotype was counted ten times or more. The rearrangement uses TRBV11-1 and TRBJ2-7, with D tentatively TRBD1 (5 bases). The V end was cut by 3 bases, the J end by 5 bases, with 11 bases between. The CDR3 contains 13 residues. The V gene's germline CDR1 is SGHAT and CDR2 FQDESV (reference sequence). The CDR3 DNA sequence: TGTGCCAGCAGCTTCTCCAGGGCCAACGAGCAGTACTTC. Its translation: CASSFSRANEQYF.